The entry below gives a single T cell receptor (beta chain) sequence along with its context. Its antigen is undetermined. The record originates from a study of blood T cells in healthy people across ages. Study-wide results and limits: Older age coincided with a roughly linear decline in TCR beta diversity per million T cells. When set beside aged donors, long-lived donors presented more naive CD4+ cells and higher diversity.

Each donor gave approximately 9.5 milliliters of peripheral blood. At least 7 million PBMCs were isolated per sample. It was with a sample-barcoded 5' primer and a J-beta primer mix that a second PCR of roughly 7 to 12 cycles was run. TCRdb used MiXCR to reprocess the 5' RACE reads, holding one entry per CDR3 protein. Here the sample spans approximately 600,000 distinct CDR3 sequences, 58% being singletons. What was sequenced was blood. The sequence was obtained from a man aged 55 to 70 in good health.

CDR3 DNA: TGTGCCAGCGTTAGCGGGGGGGCTGCAGATACGCAGTATTTT. Protein: CASVSGGAADTQYF. V gene TRBV28 combines with J gene TRBJ2-3; 11 bases agree with TRBD2. This CDR3 has 14 residues. V lost 8 bases and J lost 4; bases outside the gene matches: 5. Germline V gene sequence: CDR1 MDHEN, CDR2 SYDVKM.